The 21 T cell receptor beta chains below come from one sample, sequenced in a study of blood T cell repertoires in COVID-19 (TCRdb year 2020). The library was made by the immunoSEQ multiplex PCR assay. Sourced from immuneACCESS, this table was stored by TCRdb with only in-frame sequences that have V and J called. A share of the clones is absent; for the studies checked, an unresolved V gene accounts for under half, and the remainder has no known explanation. Here the sample has under 350,000 clones; around 90% occur a single time. The top ten constitute 6.5% to 8% of the sample. Specimen: peripheral blood. The receptors were gathered from a woman aged 30 to 39 with COVID-19, enrolled during active disease.

The chain links TRBV11-1 to TRBJ2-7; TRBD1 matches 9 bases. With 6 bases clipped from V and 4 bases from J, the junction kept 4 bases outside the gene matches. The length of the CDR3 is 13 residues. Germline loops: CDR1 SGHAT, CDR2 FQDESV (reference sequence). The CDR3, as DNA: TGTGCCAGCAGTTCCGGACAGGGGTACGAGCAGTACTTC. Its translation is CASSSGQGYEQYF.

The chain combines TRBV18 with TRBJ2-7; perhaps TRBD2 as D (5 bases). Germline assignment: CDR1 KGHSH and CDR2 LQKENI. This CDR3 comprises 12 residues. The germline V and J ends were trimmed by 4 bases and 2 bases, with 6 bases remaining between them. Here the CDR3 DNA reads TGTGCCAGCTCACGAGGGACCTACGAGCAGTACTTC. Amino acids: CASSRGTYEQYF.

This rearrangement joins TRBV11-3 to TRBJ2-2; 14 positions agree with TRBD2. The V segment lost 5 bases and the J segment 6 bases; nucleotides outside the gene matches: 2. CDR1 SGHNT and CDR2 YENEEA come from the germline V gene. The CDR3 loop spans 15 amino acids. The CDR3 sequence is CASSGGLAGAGELFF. The CDR3 DNA reads as TGTGCCAGCAGCGGGGGACTAGCGGGAGCCGGGGAGCTGTTTTTT.

The CDR3 spells CASSLNPQGSYTF. Written as DNA, the CDR3 is TGTGCCAGCAGTTTAAATCCCCAGGGGAGCTACACCTTC. This chain connects TRBV12-3 or TRBV12-4 to TRBJ1-2; tentatively, D is TRBD1 (6 bases). The CDR3 has 13 amino acids. Trimming shortened V by 2 bases and J by 9 bases, and 13 bases separated the two germline ends.

This clone is a singleton in its sample. CDR3 loop: CASSPTSGSLNEQFF. The CDR3 bases are TGCGCCAGCAGCCCGACTAGCGGGAGCTTAAATGAGCAGTTCTTC. The V gene is TRBV5-1, the J gene TRBJ2-1; 12 nucleotides line up with TRBD2. This CDR3 region has 15 residues. With 4 bases clipped from V and 7 bases from J, the junction kept 6 bases outside the gene matches. Germline CDR1 SGHRS, CDR2 YFSETQ.

This clone came up a few times. The chain joins TRBV6-2 or TRBV6-3 to TRBJ1-3, with D hard to call. V was cut by 5 bases and J by 3 bases, with 11 bases left in between. CDR1 is MNHEY, CDR2 SVGEGT, per germline. This CDR3 has 14 amino acids. The CDR3 coding sequence is TGTGCCAGCAGTCCAGGTTCGAGTGGAAACACCATATATTTT. This gives the protein CASSPGSSGNTIYF.

The J gene is TRBJ2-7, the V gene TRBV3-1 (or the pseudogene TRBV3-2); 7 positions match TRBD1. Germline V gives CDR1 LGHDT, CDR2 YNNKEL (reference sequence). This CDR3 region has 13 residues. J was trimmed by 6 bases and V by 3 bases; bases with no gene match: 5. This chain's CDR3 is CASSHTTGAEQYF. Written as DNA, the CDR3 is TGTGCCAGCAGCCACACTACAGGGGCCGAGCAGTACTTC.

The chain links TRBV19 to TRBJ1-2; no firm D call. Between the trimmed V and J ends, which lost 6 bases and 5 bases, there was a span of 13 bases. The germline V gene encodes CDR1 LNHDA and CDR2 SQIVND (reference sequence). The CDR3 loop spans 13 amino acids. CDR3 DNA: TGTGCCAGTAGAGAGGGTCCGGGGTATGGCTACACCTTC. As protein: CASREGPGYGYTF.

DNA of the CDR3: TGTGCCAGTAGTATTCTGGAGACCCAGTACTTC. Its translation: CASSILETQYF. The chain joins TRBV19 to TRBJ2-5; no reliable D call. CDR1 and CDR2 from the germline V gene are LNHDA and SQIVND (reference sequence). The CDR3 contains 11 residues. Trimming took off 3 bases at V and 5 bases at J, with 4 bases between the two ends.

The chain combines TRBV6-5 with TRBJ2-3; TRBD2 matches at 7 bases. Germline assignment: CDR1 MNHEY and CDR2 SVGAGI. The V and J ends lost 5 bases and 6 bases, in that order; junction bases with no gene match: 11. The CDR3 is made up of 15 amino acids. The CDR3 DNA reads as TGTGCCAGCAGTCCCTCCGCGGGAGCAAGGGATACGCAGTATTTT. Translated: CASSPSAGARDTQYF.

The chain links TRBV7-9 to TRBJ1-1, with D uncertain. The CDR3 runs to 11 residues. Per the germline V gene, CDR1 is SEHNR and CDR2 is FQNEAQ (reference sequence). V was cut by 3 bases and J by 11 bases, with 10 bases left in between. CDR3: CASSFGVEAFF. CDR3 in DNA: TGTGCCAGCAGCTTCGGGGTTGAGGCTTTCTTT.

V usage is TRBV27 and J usage is TRBJ2-7, with TRBD2 identical over 7 bases. Trimming cost V 3 bases and J 1 base; bases outside gene matches: 3. The CDR3 has 14 residues. Germline CDR1 MNHEY, CDR2 SMNVEV (reference sequence). CDR3 sequence (DNA): TGTGCCAGCAGTTTGGCGGGAGTATCCTACGAGCAGTACTTC. This translates into CASSLAGVSYEQYF.

The V call is TRBV9, the J call TRBJ2-2; D may be TRBD1 (6 bases). Germline V gene sequence: CDR1 SGDLS, CDR2 YYNGEE. There are 15 residues in the CDR3. The V and J ends lost 3 bases and 0 bases respectively, with 9 bases between them. This chain's CDR3 is CASSAGHPNTGELFF. CDR3 DNA: TGTGCCAGCAGCGCGGGACACCCGAACACCGGGGAGCTGTTTTTT.

The CDR3, as DNA: TGTGCCAGTAGTATCTCAGACAGGAGTTATCAGCCCCAGCATTTT. Translated: CASSISDRSYQPQHF. J is TRBJ1-5 and V is TRBV19, with D possibly being TRBD1 (6 bases). The germline V gene encodes CDR1 LNHDA and CDR2 SQIVND (reference sequence). V lost 3 bases and J lost 5, with 14 bases in between. The CDR3 is 15 amino acids. Complete variable domain (other parts from reference TRBV19 and TRBJ1-5): DGGITQSPKYLFRKEGQNVTLSCEQNLNHDAMYWYRQDPGQGLRLIYYSQIVNDFQKGDIAEGYSVSREKKESFPLTVTSAQKNPTAFYLCASSISDRSYQPQHFGDGTRLSIL.

The gene calls are TRBV7-6 and TRBJ1-4, with TRBD1 matching over 7 bases. J was trimmed by 8 bases and V by 4 bases; bases with no gene match: 7. The CDR3 runs 14 residues. Germline V gene sequence: CDR1 SGHVS, CDR2 FNYEAQ. CDR3 sequence reads: CASSSTGVREKLFF. In nucleotides, the CDR3 is TGTGCCAGCAGCTCTACAGGGGTCCGGGAAAAACTGTTTTTT.

The V call is TRBV28, the J call TRBJ1-5; 7 positions agree with TRBD1. Germline V CDR1 and CDR2: MDHEN, SYDVKM. With 3 bases clipped from V and 4 bases from J, the junction kept 3 bases outside the gene matches. The CDR3 loop spans 14 amino acids. For the CDR3, the DNA is TGTGCCAGCAGTTTGACAGGGAAGAATCAGCCCCAGCATTTT. This gives the protein CASSLTGKNQPQHF.

Details on this clone: Other DNA sequences in this specimen translate into the identical CDR3. The V and J genes are TRBV4-1 and TRBJ2-7; D gene ambiguous. The CDR3 is 13 residues long. The germline CDR1 and CDR2 sequences are MGHRA and YSYEKL. V lost 0 bases and J lost 2, with 5 bases in between. The CDR3 protein is CASSQDRAYEQYF. CDR3 bases: TGCGCCAGCAGCCAAGATCGGGCCTACGAGCAGTACTTC.

The J gene is TRBJ1-1, the V gene TRBV18; 8 bases align to TRBD1. The CDR3 extends over 14 amino acids. Germline V gene data show CDR1 as KGHSH and CDR2 as LQKENI. With 3 bases clipped from V and 3 bases from J, the junction kept 3 bases outside the gene matches. CDR3 in amino acids: CASSPTGGDTEAFF. The CDR3 DNA reads TGTGCCAGCTCACCTACAGGGGGGGACACTGAAGCTTTCTTT.

V gene TRBV27 combines with J gene TRBJ2-7, with D maybe TRBD2 (5 bases). Germline V gene sequence: CDR1 MNHEY, CDR2 SMNVEV (reference sequence). The germline V and J ends were trimmed by 3 bases and 1 base, with 7 bases remaining between them. The CDR3 spans 13 residues. CDR3 nucleotide sequence: TGTGCCAGCAGTTTTGGCGGGTCCTACGAGCAGTACTTC. Translated: CASSFGGSYEQYF.

The chain uses TRBV6-5 and TRBJ2-2; possibly TRBD1 for D (6 bases). V was pared by 6 bases and J by 0 bases, with 8 bases between. The CDR3 loop spans 14 amino acids. CDR1 MNHEY and CDR2 SVGAGI come from the germline V gene. CDR3 sequence: CASRGGSNTGELFF. CDR3 DNA: TGTGCCAGCAGAGGGGGATCGAACACCGGGGAGCTGTTTTTT.

This clone appeared once. V and J are TRBV5-1 and TRBJ2-5, with D tentatively TRBD2 (5 bases). The germline V gene has CDR1 SGHRS and CDR2 YFSETQ. Trimming shortened V by 9 bases and J by 1 base, and 10 bases separated the two germline ends. The CDR3 spans 12 residues. DNA for the CDR3: TGCGCCACAAGAGGGTCCCAAGAGACCCAGTACTTC. Residues: CATRGSQETQYF.